A selection of T cell receptor beta chains follows, all from one sample in a study of lymphopenia after photon versus proton radiotherapy. Generated by immunoSEQ multiplex PCR, the TCRdb table keeps only in-frame clones and is missing some. The sample holds about 27,000 clones; roughly 89% are singletons and the top ten take roughly a fifth. Sequences were derived from peripheral blood, sampled from a patient treated with photon-based radiotherapy. The origin of the receptors is a man aged 50 to 60 with gastric cancer. CDR3s leave out the opening cysteine and the closing phenylalanine or tryptophan.

j_gene,v_gene,CDR3aa
TRBJ2-1,TRBV7-9,ASSLSSGFVDEQF
TRBJ1-5,TRBV10-2,ASSRQGVNNQPQH
TRBJ2-1,TRBV6-1,ASSQYGQNNEQF
TRBJ1-3,TRBV30,AWSSWGGSGNTIY
TRBJ2-3,TRBV11-3,ASSPGGGGRTGLDTQY
TRBJ1-2,TRBV19,ASTPDGANYGYT
TRBJ1-4,TRBV4-1,ASSLTPGTGTEKLF
TRBJ1-4,TRBV5-1,ASSLAGTGREKLF
TRBJ2-4,TRBV13,ASSASYKIAKNIQY
TRBJ2-3,TRBV5-6,ASSLDGSTDTQY
TRBJ2-7,TRBV10-2,ASSDGEDRRQY
TRBJ2-7,TRBV10-2,ASSPDGTYEQY
TRBJ2-3,TRBV6-4,ASSEAGETDTQY
TRBJ2-5,TRBV15,ATSRDKGLFETQY
TRBJ1-6,TRBV11-3,ASSPGQPNSALH
TRBJ2-5,TRBV7-3,ASSSGVRGNQETQY
TRBJ1-2,TRBV7-3,ASSLSPNYGYT
TRBJ1-5,TRBV10-2,ASKDRVNQPQH
TRBJ2-3,TRBV6-1,ASSELWRGGTDTQY
TRBJ1-2,TRBV9,ASSAEGALLGGYT
TRBJ2-7,TRBV29-1,SVVPTTGRTISYEQY
TRBJ1-3,TRBV11-2,ASSLVMSGNTIY
TRBJ1-2,TRBV9,ASSKTDTSYGYT
TRBJ2-5,TRBV4-1,ASSQDLQRGARETQY
TRBJ2-5,TRBV2,ASSGAGLARGETQY
TRBJ2-2,TRBV6-6,ASSYPISGELF
TRBJ1-1,TRBV6-5,ASSYLTGKDPEAF
TRBJ1-3,TRBV11-2,ASSLDAGNTIY
TRBJ2-2,TRBV7-2,ASSFRTGVNTGELF
TRBJ2-2,TRBV12-5,ASGSTSGWELF
TRBJ1-1,TRBV6-4,ASSDRGGTEAF
TRBJ2-5,TRBV4-3,ASSQWGPPYQETQY
TRBJ2-5,TRBV6-1,ASTASGVYGETQY
TRBJ2-7,TRBV2,ASSGLAGENYEQY
TRBJ1-1,TRBV11-2,ASSFPGMNTEAF
TRBJ1-5,TRBV6-4,ASRKGLNQPQH
TRBJ2-3,TRBV10-3,AISEPQGSGGAQITQY
TRBJ1-1,TRBV5-1,ASSPLEGTGLLRNTEAF
TRBJ2-5,TRBV2,ASSPGQGGMQETQY
TRBJ1-1,TRBV6-1,AGTGGSLNTEAF
TRBJ2-5,TRBV7-9,ASSKLFGTETQY
TRBJ1-1,TRBV19,ASSTGSDGTEAF
TRBJ1-2,TRBV7-2,ASSPPGQGFGYT
TRBJ2-6,TRBV5-6,ASSLRSGGFSGANVLT
TRBJ1-2,TRBV6-6,AIIDGFYGYT
TRBJ2-3,TRBV7-2,ASSRTGSTDTQY
TRBJ2-7,TRBV29-1,SVEDPGQAAGEQY
TRBJ2-2,TRBV5-1,ASSLTGLNTGELF
TRBJ1-2,TRBV30,AWGVDYGYT
TRBJ2-5,TRBV5-1,ASSAASYQETQY
TRBJ1-4,TRBV7-6,ASSLRGGKLF
TRBJ2-6,TRBV19,ASTSGGTGANVLT
TRBJ2-2,TRBV12-5,ASGFQVGTGELF
TRBJ1-3,TRBV5-5,ASSLSGVGNTIY
TRBJ1-2,TRBV14,ASSQKGVRSNYGYT